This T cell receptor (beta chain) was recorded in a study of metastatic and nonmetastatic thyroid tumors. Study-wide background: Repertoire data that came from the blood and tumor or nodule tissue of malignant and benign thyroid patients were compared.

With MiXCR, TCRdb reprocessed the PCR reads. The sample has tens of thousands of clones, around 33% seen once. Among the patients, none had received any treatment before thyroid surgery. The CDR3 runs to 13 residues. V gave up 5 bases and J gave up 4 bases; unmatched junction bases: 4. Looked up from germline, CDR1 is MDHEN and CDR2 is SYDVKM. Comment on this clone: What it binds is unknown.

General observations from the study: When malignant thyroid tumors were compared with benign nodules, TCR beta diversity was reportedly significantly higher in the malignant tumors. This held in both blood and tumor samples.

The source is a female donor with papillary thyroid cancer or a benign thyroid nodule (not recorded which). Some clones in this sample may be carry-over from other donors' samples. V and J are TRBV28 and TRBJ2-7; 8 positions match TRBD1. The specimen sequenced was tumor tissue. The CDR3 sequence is CASSRTGSYEQYF. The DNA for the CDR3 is TGTGCCAGCAGTAGGACAGGGTCATACGAGCAGTACTTC.